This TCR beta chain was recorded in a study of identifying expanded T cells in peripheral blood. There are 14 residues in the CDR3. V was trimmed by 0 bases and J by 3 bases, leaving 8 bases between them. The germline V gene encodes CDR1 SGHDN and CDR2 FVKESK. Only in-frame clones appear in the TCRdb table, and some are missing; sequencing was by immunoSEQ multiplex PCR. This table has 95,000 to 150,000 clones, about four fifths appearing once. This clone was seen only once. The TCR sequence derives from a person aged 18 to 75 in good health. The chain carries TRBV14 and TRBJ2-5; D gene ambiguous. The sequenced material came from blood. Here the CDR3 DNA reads TGTGCCAGCAGCCAAGACAGAAACAAAGAGACCCAGTACTTC. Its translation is CASSQDRNKETQYF.